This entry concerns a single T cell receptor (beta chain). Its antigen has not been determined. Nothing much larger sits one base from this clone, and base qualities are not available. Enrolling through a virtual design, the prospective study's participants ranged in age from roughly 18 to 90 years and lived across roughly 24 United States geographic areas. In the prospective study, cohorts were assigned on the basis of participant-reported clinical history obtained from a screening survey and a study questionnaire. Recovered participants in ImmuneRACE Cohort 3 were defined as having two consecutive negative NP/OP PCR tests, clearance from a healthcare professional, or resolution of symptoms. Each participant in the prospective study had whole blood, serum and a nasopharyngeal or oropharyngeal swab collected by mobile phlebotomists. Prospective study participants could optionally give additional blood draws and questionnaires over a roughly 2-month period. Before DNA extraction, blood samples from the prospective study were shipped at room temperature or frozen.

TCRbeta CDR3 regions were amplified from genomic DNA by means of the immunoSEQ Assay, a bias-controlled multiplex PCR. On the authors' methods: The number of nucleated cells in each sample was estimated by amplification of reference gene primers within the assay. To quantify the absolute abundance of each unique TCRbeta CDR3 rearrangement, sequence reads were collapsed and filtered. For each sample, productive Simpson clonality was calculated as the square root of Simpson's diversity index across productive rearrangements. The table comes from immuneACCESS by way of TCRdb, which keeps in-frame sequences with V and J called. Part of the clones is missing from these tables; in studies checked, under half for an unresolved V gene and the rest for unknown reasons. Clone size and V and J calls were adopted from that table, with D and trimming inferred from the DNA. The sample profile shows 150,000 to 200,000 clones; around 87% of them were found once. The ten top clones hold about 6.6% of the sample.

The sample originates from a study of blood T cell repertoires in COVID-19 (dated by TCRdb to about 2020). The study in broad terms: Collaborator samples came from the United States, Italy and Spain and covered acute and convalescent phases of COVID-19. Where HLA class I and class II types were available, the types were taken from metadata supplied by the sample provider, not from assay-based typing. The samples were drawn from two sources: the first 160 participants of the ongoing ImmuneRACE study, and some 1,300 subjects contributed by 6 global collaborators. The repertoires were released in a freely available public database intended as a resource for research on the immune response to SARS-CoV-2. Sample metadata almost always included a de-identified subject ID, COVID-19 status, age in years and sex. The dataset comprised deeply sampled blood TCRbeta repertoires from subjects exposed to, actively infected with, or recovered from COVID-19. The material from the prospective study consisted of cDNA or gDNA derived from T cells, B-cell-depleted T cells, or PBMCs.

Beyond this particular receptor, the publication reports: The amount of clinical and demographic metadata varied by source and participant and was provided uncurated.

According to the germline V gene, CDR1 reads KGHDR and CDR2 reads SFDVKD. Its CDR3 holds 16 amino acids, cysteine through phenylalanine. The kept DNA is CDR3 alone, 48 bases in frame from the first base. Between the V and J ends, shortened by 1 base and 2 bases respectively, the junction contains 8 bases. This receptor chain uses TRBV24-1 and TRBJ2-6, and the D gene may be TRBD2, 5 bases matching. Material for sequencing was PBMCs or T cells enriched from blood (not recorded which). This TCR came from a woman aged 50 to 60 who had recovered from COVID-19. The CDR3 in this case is CATSDFGGTGANVLTF. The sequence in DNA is TGTGCCACCAGTGATTTCGGAGGCACTGGGGCCAACGTCCTGACTTTC.